The text below deals with one T cell receptor beta chain. Sequenced by immunoSEQ multiplex PCR; TCRdb stores in-frame clones only, minus some. Of 81,000 or so clones in the sample, roughly 91% are singletons; the top ten hold 0.4% to 0.6%. The V gene's germline CDR1 is MNHNY and CDR2 SVGAGI (reference sequence). V was pared by 6 bases and J by 10 bases, with 13 bases between. The CDR3 runs to 12 residues. These data belong to a study of OX40 agonist ivuxolimab in advanced cancers. The material was CD4+ or CD8+ T cells sorted from blood, obtained in a trial of the OX40 agonist ivuxolimab. The chain employs TRBV6-6 and TRBJ2-1, with a weak D call TRBD1 (7 bases). This receptor was taken from an adult with an advanced solid tumor such as melanoma, head and neck, liver or kidney cancer. The CDR3 sequence: CASSQGGNEQFF. DNA for the CDR3: TGTGCCAGCAGCCAGGGGGGAAACGAGCAGTTCTTC.